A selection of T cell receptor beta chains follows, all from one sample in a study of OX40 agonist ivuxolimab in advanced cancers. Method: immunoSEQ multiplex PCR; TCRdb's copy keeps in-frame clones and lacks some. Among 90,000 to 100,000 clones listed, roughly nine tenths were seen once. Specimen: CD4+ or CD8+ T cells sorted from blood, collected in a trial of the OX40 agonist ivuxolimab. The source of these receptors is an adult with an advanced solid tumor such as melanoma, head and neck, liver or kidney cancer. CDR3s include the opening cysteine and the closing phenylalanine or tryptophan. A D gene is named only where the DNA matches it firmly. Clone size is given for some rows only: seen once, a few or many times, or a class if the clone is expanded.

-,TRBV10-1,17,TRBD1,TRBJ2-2,TGCGCCAGCAGCTTAAACAGGGGAACTGTGAACACCGGGGAGCTGTTTTTT,CASSLNRGTVNTGELFF
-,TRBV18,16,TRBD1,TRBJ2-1,TGTGCCAGCTCACTCCTCATTTCGGGACAGGACAATGAGCAGTTCTTC,CASSLLISGQDNEQFF
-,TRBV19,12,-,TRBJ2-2,TGTGCGGGCCCCCCCGGAACCGGGGAGCTGTTTTTT,CAGPPGTGELFF
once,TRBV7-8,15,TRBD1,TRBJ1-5,TGTGCCAGCAGCTCGACAGGGGGCGAGAATCAGCCCCAGCATTTT,CASSSTGGENQPQHF
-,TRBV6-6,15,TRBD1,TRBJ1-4,TGTGCCAGCAGTTACGTACAGGGGCGAGGCGAAAAACTGTTTTTT,CASSYVQGRGEKLFF
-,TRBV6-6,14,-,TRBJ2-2,TGTGCCAGCAGTCTCATGACAGACACCGGGGAGCTGTTTTTT,CASSLMTDTGELFF
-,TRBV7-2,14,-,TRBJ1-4,TGTGCCAGCAGCTCTTCAGGGGCTAATGAAAAACTGTTTTTT,CASSSSGANEKLFF
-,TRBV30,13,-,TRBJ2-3,TGTGCCTGGAGTGTCGCTGGTGGGGATACGCAGTATTTT,CAWSVAGGDTQYF
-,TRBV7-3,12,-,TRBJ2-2,TGTGCCAGCAGCTTTACCACCGGGGAGCTGTTTTTT,CASSFTTGELFF
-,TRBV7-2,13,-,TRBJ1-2,TGTGCCAGCAGCTTATCCAGTAGGCCTGGCTACACCTTC,CASSLSSRPGYTF
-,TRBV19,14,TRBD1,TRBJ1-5,TGTGCCAGTAAGGGGGCAGGCGGGAGTCAGCCCCAGCATTTT,CASKGAGGSQPQHF